This TCR beta chain was captured by sequencing in a study of cytomegalovirus exposure and HLA in healthy donors. Per germline, CDR1 MNHEY and CDR2 SVGAGI. Trimming removed 2 bases from V and 3 bases from J, with 13 bases in between. The CDR3 is 16 residues long. The PCR employed 60 Vbeta primers together with 13 Jbeta primers. Sequencing used immunoSEQ multiplex PCR; TCRdb keeps in-frame clones, though not all of them. Of 150,000 to 200,000 clones listed, under 70% are singletons. A note on this clone: Its antigen is undetermined.

The study, taken as a whole, reports: What a later analysis showed was that several of the most significant clusters appeared linked to common viral pathogens. A later analysis linked 16,951 TCR beta sequences to HLA alleles at 0.05 false discovery rate.

The TCR comes from a young man in good health and CMV-seropositive. The V gene is TRBV6-5, the J gene TRBJ2-2; D is perhaps TRBD2 (5 bases). The sample was PBMCs. The CDR3 coding sequence is TGTGCCAGCAGTTACGAGGGTGGGAGTTACACCGGGGAGCTGTTTTTT. Its protein is CASSYEGGSYTGELFF.